Described below is a single T cell receptor beta chain sequence and its context. Its cognate antigen is unknown. The sample originates from a study of beta chain features in type 1 diabetes. Overall study: Across the samples, more than 85 million sorted cells were examined in total.

This CDR3 is built from 15 residues. V was pared by 6 bases and J by 1 base, with 13 bases between. CDR1 MNHNY and CDR2 SVGAGI come from the germline V gene (reference sequence). Study-level results: In comparison with healthy donors, patients had naive, central memory and Treg TCRB repertoires that appeared more similar.

cDNA synthesis used the whole RNA isolate, giving expressed TCRB sequences. The table came from immunoSEQ multiplex PCR; TCRdb's copy has only in-frame clones and leaves some out. The sample has some 220,000 clones; approximately 11% are singletons. A single heparinised draw of roughly 120 mL on average was taken per donor. CD45RO/CCR7/CD25/CD127/CD95/CD27 separated CD4+ naive, central memory, regulatory and stem cell-like memory cells by sorting. The clonotype comes from a young man in good health. The rearrangement joins TRBV6-6 to TRBJ2-4; a possible D gene is TRBD1 (5 bases). The source material was central memory CD4+ T cells from blood. Written as DNA, the CDR3 is TGTGCCAGCAGCCTTCCAGACAGCGCCAAAAACATTCAGTACTTC. This sequence encodes CASSLPDSAKNIQYF.